These 16 T cell receptor beta chains were sequenced from one sample in a study of cytomegalovirus exposure and HLA in healthy donors. The PCR used 60 Vbeta and 13 Jbeta primers. Measured with immunoSEQ multiplex PCR; TCRdb has only the in-frame clones, and not every one. The sample lists fewer than 150,000 clones, 70% to 80% occurring once. The sequencing input was PBMCs. The receptors derive from a woman between 40 and 50 years old in good health and CMV-seropositive.

This sequence joins TRBV10-3 and TRBJ1-3; unclear D gene. The CDR3 spans 15 residues. Trimming took off 0 bases at V and 8 bases at J, with 14 bases between the two ends. Germline CDR1 reads ENHRY; CDR2 reads SYGVKD. In DNA, the CDR3 is TGTGCCATCAGTGAGTCGAGATGGGGAGGAGACACCATATATTTT. Protein: CAISESRWGGDTIYF.

CDR3 in amino acids: CASSTTGARQANSPLHF. Written as DNA, the CDR3 is TGTGCCAGCAGCACAACAGGGGCGAGACAGGCTAATTCACCCCTCCACTTT. V and J are TRBV5-4 and TRBJ1-6; 7 bases map to TRBD1. The CDR3 extends over 17 amino acids. V lost 4 bases to trimming and J lost 6 bases; unmatched junction nucleotides: 13. Germline-derived CDR1 and CDR2 are SGHNT and YYREEE (reference sequence).

Judged by abundance, this clone is medium-sized. The chain recombines TRBV5-6 with TRBJ1-3; 11 bases match TRBD1. The germline V gene has CDR1 SGHDT and CDR2 YYEEEE. The CDR3 contains 13 residues. Trimming took 3 bases from V and 8 from J; bases not matched to a gene: 1. CDR3 protein: CASSWGQGDTIYF. The CDR3 nucleotides are TGTGCCAGCAGCTGGGGACAGGGGGACACCATATATTTT.

This chain connects TRBV7-9 to TRBJ2-2; 7 nucleotides agree with TRBD1. V dropped 5 bases and J dropped 5; count of bases not matched to a gene: 2. The germline CDR1 and CDR2 sequences are SEHNR and FQNEAQ (reference sequence). The CDR3 is made up of 13 amino acids. The CDR3 is CASSQTGTGELFF. Here the CDR3 DNA reads TGTGCCAGCAGCCAGACAGGGACCGGGGAGCTGTTTTTT. The full variable domain, rest sourced from reference TRBV7-9 and TRBJ2-2, is DTGVSQNPRHKITKRGQNVTFRCDPISEHNRLYWYRQTLGQGPEFLTYFQNEAQLEKSRLLSDRFSAERPKGSFSTLEIQRTEQGDSAMYLCASSQTGTGELFFGEGSRLTVL.

This clone was observed a single time. This chain connects TRBV6-5 to TRBJ2-7; TRBD2 agrees at 7 bases. The germline gives CDR1 MNHEY, CDR2 SVGAGI. The length of the CDR3 is 15 residues. V was clipped by 4 bases and J by 0 bases; unmatched bases: 6. Written as DNA, the CDR3 is TGTGCCAGCAGTTCCCCCGGGGACTACTCCTACGAGCAGTACTTC. This sequence encodes CASSSPGDYSYEQYF.

V usage is TRBV29-1 and J usage is TRBJ1-2; a weak D match, TRBD1 (5 bases). The CDR3 sequence is 14 residues long. Deletions cut 6 bases from V and 2 bases from J, with 16 bases between. CDR1 and CDR2 from the germline V gene are SQVTM and ANQGSEA. The CDR3 DNA sequence: TGCAGCGTCGCTGCGGATGCAGGGAACTATGGCTACACCTTC. This sequence encodes CSVAADAGNYGYTF.

The table lists this clone with a few counts. The V call is TRBV9, the J call TRBJ2-5; D not resolved. The J call is in doubt because the DNA end fits TRBJ2-7 better. The CDR3 covers 14 residues. Germline V lookup: CDR1 SGDLS, CDR2 YYNGEE. CDR3 region: CASSVGSSSYEQYF. The DNA for the CDR3 is TGTGCCAGCAGCGTAGGTAGCAGCTCCTACGAGCAGTACTTC.

The genes are TRBV7-8 and TRBJ2-5, with TRBD1 matching over 8 bases. The J call may be incorrect, as the DNA end agrees better with TRBJ2-7. CDR3 size: 14 residues. Germline lookup yields CDR1 SGHVS and CDR2 FQNEAQ. Written as DNA, the CDR3 is TGTGCCAGCAGCATGACAGGGGTGGACTACGAGCAGTACTTC. This encodes CASSMTGVDYEQYF.

This clone was counted between two and nine times. The CDR3 loop is CASSQLLRGTEAFF. CDR3 nucleotides: TGCGCCAGCAGCCAACTACTCAGGGGTACTGAAGCTTTCTTT. The rearrangement joins TRBV4-3 to TRBJ1-1; TRBD1 might be the D (6 bases). V dropped 2 bases and J dropped 5 bases, with 12 bases sitting between them. The CDR3 has 14 amino acids. Germline V CDR1 and CDR2: LGHNA, YSLEER.

The chain has TRBV7-2 and TRBJ1-2, with 8 bases identical to TRBD1. V was clipped by 4 bases and J by 0 bases; unmatched bases: 4. The CDR3 extends over 15 amino acids. Germline V gene lookup returns CDR1 SGHTA and CDR2 FQGNSA. The CDR3 bases are TGTGCCAGCAGCTCCGGACAGGGCGCTAACTATGGCTACACCTTC. It specifies CASSSGQGANYGYTF.

The chain links TRBV9 to TRBJ2-7; a possible D gene is TRBD1 (6 bases). Germline loops: CDR1 SGDLS, CDR2 YYNGEE. CDR3 length: 14 residues. V lost 3 bases and J lost 2, with 12 bases in between. CDR3 nucleotides: TGTGCCAGCAGCGAGGGTGGGGGCGCCTACGAGCAGTACTTC. Residues: CASSEGGGAYEQYF.

The rearrangement links TRBV5-4 to TRBJ1-2; 8 bases agree with TRBD1. The CDR3 has 13 amino acids. J was trimmed by 8 bases and V by 4 bases; bases with no gene match: 7. From germline, CDR1 is SGHNT and CDR2 YYREEE (reference sequence). For the CDR3, the DNA is TGTGCCAGCAGCGTGGCAGGGGGCCGGGGCTACACCTTC. The encoded protein is CASSVAGGRGYTF.

The genes are TRBV6-1 and TRBJ2-7, with D possibly matching TRBD2 (7 bases). V lost 3 bases to trimming and J lost 4 bases, with 16 bases between them. Germline CDR1 is MNHNS and CDR2 is SASEGT. CDR3 length equals 15 residues. CDR3 protein: CASSDPIRGLYEQYF. In DNA form, the CDR3 reads TGTGCCAGCAGTGATCCCATCAGGGGACTATACGAGCAGTACTTC.

This clone was seen more than once but under ten times. The chain uses TRBV7-9 and TRBJ2-5; 8 nucleotides line up with TRBD1. CDR3 size: 15 residues. CDR1 is SEHNR and CDR2 is FQNEAQ in the germline V gene (reference sequence). J gave up 6 bases and V 2 bases, and 8 bases lay outside the gene matches. The CDR3 region is CASSLIGRTGQTQYF. CDR3 in DNA: TGTGCCAGCAGCTTAATAGGCCGGACAGGGCAGACCCAGTACTTC. The variable domain in full, completed from reference TRBV7-9 and TRBJ2-5, reads DTGVSQNPRHKITKRGQNVTFRCDPISEHNRLYWYRQTLGQGPEFLTYFQNEAQLEKSRLLSDRFSAERPKGSFSTLEIQRTEQGDSAMYLCASSLIGRTGQTQYFGPGTRLLVL.

The chain is built from TRBV11-2 and TRBJ2-2; D is ambiguous. CDR3 length: 14 residues. Per germline, CDR1 SGHAT and CDR2 FQNNGV. The V end lost 3 bases, the J end lost 3 bases, and 8 bases lay between the germline ends. DNA of the CDR3: TGTGCCAGCAGCTTTTACCAGGACACCGGGGAGCTGTTTTTT. It codes for CASSFYQDTGELFF.

This clone has only one observation. The chain recombines TRBV6-4 with TRBJ2-3, with TRBD1 identical over 12 bases. CDR3 size: 14 residues. The ends lost 3 bases at V and 7 bases at J; junction bases unmatched: 2. Germline loops: CDR1 MRHNA, CDR2 SNTAGT. CDR3 loop: CASSEGQGAYTQYF. CDR3 in DNA: TGTGCCAGCAGTGAGGGACAGGGGGCATATACGCAGTATTTT.